The sequence of this T cell receptor beta chain was determined in a study of blood T cell repertoires in COVID-19. In the study overall: Samples came from the United States, Italy and Spain, spanning acute and convalescent COVID-19.

The germline V and J ends were trimmed by 1 base and 10 bases, with 17 bases remaining between them. The germline V gene encodes CDR1 LGHDT and CDR2 YNNKEL (reference sequence). The CDR3 loop spans 15 amino acids. Authors' data handling: Nucleated cell number was recorded as an estimate derived from reference gene primer amplification. TCRdb's copy holds only in-frame clones and misses some; the assay was immunoSEQ multiplex PCR. V and J calls and clone size are as listed in that table; D and trimming were resolved from the DNA. The sample lists about 440,000 clones; 87% were seen once. Participants spanned ages roughly 18 to 90 years and resided in fewer than 30 US areas. Assignment of participants to cohorts was predicated upon participant-reported clinical history.

V is TRBV3-1 (or the pseudogene TRBV3-2) and J is TRBJ2-1; weak D call: TRBD2 (5 bases). Source material: PBMCs or T cells enriched from blood (not recorded which). This clonotype was obtained from a woman aged 18-29 years with acute COVID-19. This CDR3 reads CASSQGHGVRPEQFF. The CDR3 DNA reads as TGTGCCAGCAGCCAAGGGCACGGGGTGCGCCCCGAGCAGTTCTTC.